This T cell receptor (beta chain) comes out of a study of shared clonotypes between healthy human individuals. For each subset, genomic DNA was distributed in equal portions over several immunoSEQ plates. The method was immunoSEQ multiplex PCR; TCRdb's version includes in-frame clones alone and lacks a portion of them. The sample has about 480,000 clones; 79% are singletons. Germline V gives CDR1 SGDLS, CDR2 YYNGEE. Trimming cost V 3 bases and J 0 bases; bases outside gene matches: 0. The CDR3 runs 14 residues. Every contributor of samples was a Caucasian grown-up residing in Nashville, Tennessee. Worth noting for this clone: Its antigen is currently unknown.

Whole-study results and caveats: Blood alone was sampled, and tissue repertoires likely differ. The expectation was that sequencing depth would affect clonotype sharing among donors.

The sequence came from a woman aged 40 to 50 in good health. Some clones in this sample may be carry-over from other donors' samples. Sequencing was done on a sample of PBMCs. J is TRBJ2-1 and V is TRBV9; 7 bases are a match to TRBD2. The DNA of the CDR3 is TGTGCCAGCAGCGAGCGGGACTCCTACAATGAGCAGTTCTTC. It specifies CASSERDSYNEQFF. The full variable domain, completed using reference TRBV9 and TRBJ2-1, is DSGVTQTPKHLITATGQRVTLRCSPRSGDLSVYWYQQSLDQGLQFLIQYYNGEERAKGNILERFSAQQFPDLHSELNLSSLELGDSALYFCASSERDSYNEQFFGPGTRLTVL.